The T cell receptor (beta chain) under discussion was sequenced for a study of T cells in Graves' hyperthyroidism and ophthalmopathy. TCR beta CDR3 regions were amplified from RNA. The TCR CDR3 was amplified in a first-round RT-PCR using the HTBI primer set. TCRdb fed the multiplex PCR reads into MiXCR, producing one record per CDR3 protein. The sample consists of some 510,000 distinct CDR3 sequences, more than 45% of them appearing once. The study excluded patients with uncontrolled infection, other autoimmune disease, pregnancy or lactation. Diagnostic decisions used clinical symptoms, serum thyroxine and TRAb, thyroid ultrasound and orbital computed tomography. With regard to this clonotype: Its cognate antigen is unknown.

Study observations and caveats: Blood shared most expanded thyroid clonotypes above 0.001.

The source is a woman aged 18-29 years with Graves' hyperthyroidism. The source material was peripheral blood or thyroid tissue (not recorded which).

The CDR3 DNA follows: TGTGCCACCAGCATGGACAGAAATTCACCCCTCCACTTT. It codes for CATSMDRNSPLHF. This chain links TRBV15 with TRBJ1-6, with D maybe TRBD1 (6 bases). The CDR3 is 13 amino acids. Per germline, CDR1 LNHNV and CDR2 YYDKDF (reference sequence). V was trimmed by 4 bases and J by 7 bases, leaving 8 bases between them.